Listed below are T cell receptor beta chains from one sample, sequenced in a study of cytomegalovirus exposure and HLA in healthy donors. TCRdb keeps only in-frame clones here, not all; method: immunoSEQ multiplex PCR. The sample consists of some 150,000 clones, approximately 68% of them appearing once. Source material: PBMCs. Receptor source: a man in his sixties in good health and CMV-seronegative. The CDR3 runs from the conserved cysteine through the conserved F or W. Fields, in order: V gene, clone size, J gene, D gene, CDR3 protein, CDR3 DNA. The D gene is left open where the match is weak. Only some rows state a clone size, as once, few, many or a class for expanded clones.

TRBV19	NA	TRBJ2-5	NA	CASSIGSRQETQYF	TGTGCCAGTAGTATAGGTTCCAGACAAGAGACCCAGTACTTC
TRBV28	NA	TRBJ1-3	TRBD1	CASYTPGQGVDTIYF	TGTGCCAGTTACACTCCGGGACAGGGCGTAGACACCATATATTTT
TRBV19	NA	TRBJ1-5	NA	CASSNRPSGSANNQPQHF	TGTGCCAGTAGTAATCGACCCTCGGGGTCAGCTAACAATCAGCCCCAGCATTTT
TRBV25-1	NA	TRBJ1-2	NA	CASSLDITYGYTF	TGTGCCAGCAGCTTAGACATTACCTATGGCTACACCTTC
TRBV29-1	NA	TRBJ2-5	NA	CSVEDGTLALETQYF	TGCAGCGTTGAAGACGGGACCCTAGCGCTAGAGACCCAGTACTTC
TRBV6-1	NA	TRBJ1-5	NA	CASSVQGMGQPQHF	TGTGCCAGCAGTGTCCAGGGGATGGGGCAGCCCCAGCATTTT
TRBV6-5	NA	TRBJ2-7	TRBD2	CASSFGAGDLREQYF	TGTGCCAGCAGTTTTGGAGCGGGAGACTTGCGCGAGCAGTACTTC
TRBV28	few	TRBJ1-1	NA	CASSPGTLNTEAFF	TGTGCCAGCAGTCCGGGGACATTGAACACTGAAGCTTTCTTT
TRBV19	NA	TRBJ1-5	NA	CASSMARTELYSNQPQHF	TGTGCCAGTAGTATGGCAAGGACAGAACTATATAGCAATCAGCCCCAGCATTTT
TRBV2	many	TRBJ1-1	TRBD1	CAIRPGQRHEAFF	TGTGCCATCAGGCCGGGACAGCGGCATGAAGCTTTCTTT
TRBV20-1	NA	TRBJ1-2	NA	CSARGVGYTF	TGCAGTGCTAGGGGCGTCGGCTACACCTTC
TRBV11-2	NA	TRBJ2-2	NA	CASGRTALTGELFF	TGTGCCAGCGGCCGGACTGCGCTCACCGGGGAGCTGTTTTTT
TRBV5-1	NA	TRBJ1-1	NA	CASSLRSPGTEAFF	TGCGCCAGCAGCTTGAGGAGTCCGGGCACTGAAGCTTTCTTT
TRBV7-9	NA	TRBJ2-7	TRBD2	CASSSSGTTHEQYF	TGTGCCAGCAGCTCCTCCGGGACTACACACGAGCAGTACTTC
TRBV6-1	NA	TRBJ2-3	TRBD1	CAIAGTGVTDTQYF	TGTGCCATCGCCGGGACAGGGGTGACAGATACGCAGTATTTT
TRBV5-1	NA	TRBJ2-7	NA	CASSLTGIDEQYF	TGCGCCAGCAGCTTGACAGGGATTGACGAGCAGTACTTC
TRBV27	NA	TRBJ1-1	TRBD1	CASGDRRNTEAFF	TGTGCCAGCGGGGACAGGCGGAACACTGAAGCTTTCTTT
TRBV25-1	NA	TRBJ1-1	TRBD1	CASRNRNGQGATEAFF	TGTGCCAGCAGAAACAGAAACGGACAGGGGGCGACTGAAGCTTTCTTT
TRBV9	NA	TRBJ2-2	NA	CASSVDSAGNTGELFF	TGTGCCAGCAGCGTAGATTCGGCAGGGAACACCGGGGAGCTGTTTTTT
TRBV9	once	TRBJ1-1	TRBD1	CASSGKGANTEAFF	TGTGCCAGCAGCGGGAAGGGGGCGAACACTGAAGCTTTCTTT
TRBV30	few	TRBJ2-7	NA	CAWSALALSSYEQYF	TGTGCCTGGAGTGCGCTAGCGCTCAGCTCCTACGAGCAGTACTTC
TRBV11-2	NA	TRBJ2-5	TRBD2	CASSITSGRETQYF	TGTGCCAGCAGCATTACTAGCGGGAGAGAGACCCAGTACTTC
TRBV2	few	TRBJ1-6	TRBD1	CAKSGQGDSPLHF	TGTGCCAAATCCGGACAGGGCGATTCACCCCTCCACTTT
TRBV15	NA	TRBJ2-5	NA	CATSRQRQETQYF	TGTGCCACCAGCAGGCAGAGGCAAGAGACCCAGTACTTC
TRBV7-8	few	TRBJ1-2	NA	CASSLGQPVYGYTF	TGTGCCAGCAGCTTAGGACAGCCGGTCTATGGCTACACCTTC
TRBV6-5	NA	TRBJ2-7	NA	CASRGHGGPGEQYF	TGTGCCAGCAGGGGCCATGGAGGGCCCGGGGAGCAGTACTTC
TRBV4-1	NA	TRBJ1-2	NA	CASSQVIRVRIYGYTF	TGCGCCAGCAGCCAAGTCATCAGGGTGAGGATCTATGGCTACACCTTC
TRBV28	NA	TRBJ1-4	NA	CASSFTRLPTNEKLFF	TGTGCCAGCAGTTTTACACGACTACCAACTAATGAAAAACTGTTTTTT
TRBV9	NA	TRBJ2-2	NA	CASSVAGTGELFF	TGTGCCAGCAGCGTAGCGGGTACCGGGGAGCTGTTTTTT
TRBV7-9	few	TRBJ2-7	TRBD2	CASSRTSGSGTYEQYF	TGTGCCAGCAGTAGGACTAGCGGGAGCGGTACCTACGAGCAGTACTTC
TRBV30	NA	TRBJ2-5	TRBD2	CAWKGRSGSSQETQYF	TGTGCCTGGAAGGGAAGGAGCGGGAGCTCACAAGAGACCCAGTACTTC
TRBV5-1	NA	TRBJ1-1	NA	CASSLDPGGARNTEAFF	TGCGCCAGCAGCTTGGACCCGGGGGGGGCGAGGAACACTGAAGCTTTCTTT
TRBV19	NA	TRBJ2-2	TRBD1	CASSIDRGLENTGELFF	TGTGCCAGTAGTATAGACAGGGGGCTGGAGAACACCGGGGAGCTGTTTTTT
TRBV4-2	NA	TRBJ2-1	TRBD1	CASSQGTTGGWEQFF	TGTGCCAGCAGCCAAGGAACCACAGGGGGCTGGGAGCAGTTCTTC
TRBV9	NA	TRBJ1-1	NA	CASSAYTPNTEAFF	TGTGCCAGCAGCGCCTATACTCCTAACACTGAAGCTTTCTTT
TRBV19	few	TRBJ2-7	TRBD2	CASSIVAGGTIFYEQYF	TGTGCCAGTAGTATAGTTGCCGGTGGGACTATCTTCTACGAGCAGTACTTC
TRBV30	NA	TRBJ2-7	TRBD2	CAWSKLAGGYEQYF	TGTGCCTGGAGTAAACTAGCGGGAGGCTACGAGCAGTACTTC
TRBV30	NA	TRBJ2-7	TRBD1	CAWKRDSTTYEQYF	TGTGCCTGGAAAAGGGACAGCACCACCTACGAGCAGTACTTC
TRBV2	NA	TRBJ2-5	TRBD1	CASSATGDRETQYF	TGTGCCAGCAGTGCTACAGGGGATCGGGAGACCCAGTACTTC
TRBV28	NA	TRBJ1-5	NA	CASSSGSGGDQPQHF	TGTGCCAGCAGTTCCGGGTCTGGCGGCGATCAGCCCCAGCATTTT
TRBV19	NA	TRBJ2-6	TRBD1	CASSTSRRPTGVSSGANVLTF	TGTGCCAGTAGTACGTCGAGGCGCCCCACAGGGGTTAGCTCTGGGGCCAACGTCCTGACTTTC
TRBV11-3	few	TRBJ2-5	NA	CASSSGGGTAQETQYF	TGTGCCAGCAGCTCCGGGGGGGGGACAGCACAAGAGACCCAGTACTTC
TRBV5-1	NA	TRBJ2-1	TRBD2	CASSLFTSGNKIYNEQFF	TGCGCCAGCAGCTTGTTTACTAGCGGGAACAAAATTTACAATGAGCAGTTCTTC
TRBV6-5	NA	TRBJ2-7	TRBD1	CASSRQGIPYEQYF	TGTGCCAGCAGTCGACAGGGAATCCCCTACGAGCAGTACTTC
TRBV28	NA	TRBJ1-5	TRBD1	CASSRTGANQPQHF	TGTGCCAGCAGTAGGACAGGTGCCAATCAGCCCCAGCATTTT
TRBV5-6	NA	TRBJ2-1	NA	CASSSAGTFYNEQFF	TGTGCCAGCAGCTCGGCCGGGACTTTCTACAATGAGCAGTTCTTC
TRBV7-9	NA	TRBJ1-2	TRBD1	CASSLGTGGNYGYTF	TGTGCCAGCAGCTTAGGGACAGGGGGAAACTATGGCTACACCTTC
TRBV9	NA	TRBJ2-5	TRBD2	CASSPQGLAGRETQYF	TGTGCCAGCAGCCCCCAGGGACTAGCGGGGCGAGAGACCCAGTACTTC
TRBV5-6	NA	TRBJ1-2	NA	CASFNQGSNYGYTF	TGTGCCAGCTTTAACCAGGGGAGCAACTATGGCTACACCTTC
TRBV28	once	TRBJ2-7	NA	CASSPGWEQYF	TGTGCCAGCAGCCCGGGGTGGGAGCAGTACTTC
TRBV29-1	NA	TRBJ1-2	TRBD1	CSARGQNYGYTF	TGCAGCGCCAGGGGACAGAACTATGGCTACACCTTC
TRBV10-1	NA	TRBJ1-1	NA	CASSDQGLNTEAFF	TGCGCCAGCAGTGATCAGGGCTTGAACACTGAAGCTTTCTTT
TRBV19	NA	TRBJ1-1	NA	CASSGLGAITEAFF	TGTGCCAGTAGTGGGCTGGGGGCGATAACTGAAGCTTTCTTT